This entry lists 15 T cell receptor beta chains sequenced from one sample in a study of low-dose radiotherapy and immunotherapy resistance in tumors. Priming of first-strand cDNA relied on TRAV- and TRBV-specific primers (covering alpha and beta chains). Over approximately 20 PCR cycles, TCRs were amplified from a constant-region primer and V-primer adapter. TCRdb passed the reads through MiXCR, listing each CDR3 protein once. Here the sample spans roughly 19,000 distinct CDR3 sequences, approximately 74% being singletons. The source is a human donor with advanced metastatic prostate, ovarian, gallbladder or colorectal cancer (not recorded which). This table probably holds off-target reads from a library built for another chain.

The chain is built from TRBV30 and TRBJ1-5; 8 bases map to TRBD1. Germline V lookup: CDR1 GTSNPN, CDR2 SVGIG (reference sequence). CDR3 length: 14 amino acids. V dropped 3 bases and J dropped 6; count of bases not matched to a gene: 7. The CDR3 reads CAWSLGQAGQPQHF. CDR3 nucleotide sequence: TGTGCCTGGAGCCTGGGACAGGCGGGTCAGCCCCAGCATTTT.

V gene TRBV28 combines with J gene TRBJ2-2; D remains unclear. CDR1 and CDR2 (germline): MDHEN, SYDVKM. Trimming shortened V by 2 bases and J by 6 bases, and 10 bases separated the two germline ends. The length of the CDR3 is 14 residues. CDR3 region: CASSLGRYSGELFF. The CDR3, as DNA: TGTGCCAGCAGTTTAGGGCGGTACTCCGGGGAGCTGTTTTTT.

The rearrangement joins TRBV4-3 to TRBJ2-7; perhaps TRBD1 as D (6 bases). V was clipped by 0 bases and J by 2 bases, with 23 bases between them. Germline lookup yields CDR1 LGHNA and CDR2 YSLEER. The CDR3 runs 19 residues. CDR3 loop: CASSQDRGNRADLPYEQYF. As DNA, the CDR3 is TGCGCCAGCAGCCAAGATAGGGGGAACAGGGCCGACCTCCCCTACGAGCAGTACTTC.

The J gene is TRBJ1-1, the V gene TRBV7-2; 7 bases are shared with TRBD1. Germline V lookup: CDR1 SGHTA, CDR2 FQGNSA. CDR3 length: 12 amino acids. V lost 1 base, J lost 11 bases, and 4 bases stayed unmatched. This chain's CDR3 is CASSLELGGAFF. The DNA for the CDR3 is TGTGCCAGCAGCTTAGAATTAGGGGGCGCTTTCTTT.

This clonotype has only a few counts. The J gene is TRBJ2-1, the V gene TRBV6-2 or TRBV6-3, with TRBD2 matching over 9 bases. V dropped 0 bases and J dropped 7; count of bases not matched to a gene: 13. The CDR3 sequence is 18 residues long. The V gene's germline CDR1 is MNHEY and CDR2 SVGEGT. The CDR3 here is CASSYSGLARGIGNEQFF. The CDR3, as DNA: TGTGCCAGCAGTTACTCGGGACTAGCCCGAGGTATAGGGAATGAGCAGTTCTTC.

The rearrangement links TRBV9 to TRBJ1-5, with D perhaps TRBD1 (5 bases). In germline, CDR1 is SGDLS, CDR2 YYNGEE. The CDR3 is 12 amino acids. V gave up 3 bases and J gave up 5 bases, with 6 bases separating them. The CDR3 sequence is CASSAGDQPQHF. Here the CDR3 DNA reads TGTGCCAGCAGCGCGGGGGATCAGCCCCAGCATTTT. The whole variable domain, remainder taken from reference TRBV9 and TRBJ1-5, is DSGVTQTPKHLITATGQRVTLRCSPRSGDLSVYWYQQSLDQGLQFLIQYYNGEERAKGNILERFSAQQFPDLHSELNLSSLELGDSALYFCASSAGDQPQHFGDGTRLSIL.

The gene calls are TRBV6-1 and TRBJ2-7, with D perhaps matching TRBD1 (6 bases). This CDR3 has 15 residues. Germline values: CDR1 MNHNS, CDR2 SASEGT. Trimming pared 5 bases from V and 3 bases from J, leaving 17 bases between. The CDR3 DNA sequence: TGTGCCAGCAGTTATAAAAGGACAGAGCACTACGAGCAGTACTTC. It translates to CASSYKRTEHYEQYF.

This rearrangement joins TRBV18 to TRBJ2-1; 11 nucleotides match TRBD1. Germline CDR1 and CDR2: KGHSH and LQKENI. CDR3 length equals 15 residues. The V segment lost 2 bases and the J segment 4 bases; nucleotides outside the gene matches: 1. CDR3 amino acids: CASSPWDRGYNEQFF. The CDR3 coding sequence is TGTGCCAGCTCACCATGGGACAGGGGGTACAATGAGCAGTTCTTC.

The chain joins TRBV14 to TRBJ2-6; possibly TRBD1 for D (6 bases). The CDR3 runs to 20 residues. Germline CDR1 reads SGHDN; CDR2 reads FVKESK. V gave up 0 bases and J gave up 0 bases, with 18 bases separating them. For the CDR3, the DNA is TGTGCCAGCAGCCAAGATCATTGGGCAGGGGTCAGCTCTGGGGCCAACGTCCTGACTTTC. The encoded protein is CASSQDHWAGVSSGANVLTF.

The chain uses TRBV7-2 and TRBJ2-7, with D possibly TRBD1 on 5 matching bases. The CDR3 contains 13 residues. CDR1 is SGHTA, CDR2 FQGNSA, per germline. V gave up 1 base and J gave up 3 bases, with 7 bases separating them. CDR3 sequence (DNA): TGTGCCAGCAGCTTAGGAAGGGGCTACGAGCAGTACTTC. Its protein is CASSLGRGYEQYF.

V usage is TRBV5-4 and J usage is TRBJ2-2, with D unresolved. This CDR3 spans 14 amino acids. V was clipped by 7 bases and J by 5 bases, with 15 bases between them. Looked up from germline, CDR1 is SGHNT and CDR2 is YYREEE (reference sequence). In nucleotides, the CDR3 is TGTGCCAGCGGCGGACCAGAAAGGACCGGGGAGCTGTTTTTT. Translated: CASGGPERTGELFF.

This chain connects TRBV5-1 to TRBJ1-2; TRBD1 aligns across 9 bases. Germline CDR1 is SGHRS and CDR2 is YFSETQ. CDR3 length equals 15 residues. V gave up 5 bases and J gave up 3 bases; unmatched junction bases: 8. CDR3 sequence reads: CASRGTGGVDYGYTF. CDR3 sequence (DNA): TGCGCCAGCAGGGGAACAGGGGGCGTGGACTATGGCTACACCTTC.

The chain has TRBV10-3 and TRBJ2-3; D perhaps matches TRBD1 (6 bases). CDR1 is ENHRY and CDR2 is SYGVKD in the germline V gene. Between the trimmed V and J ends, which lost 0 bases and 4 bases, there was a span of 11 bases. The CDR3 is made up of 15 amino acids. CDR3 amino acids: CAISESAAGADTQYF. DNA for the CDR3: TGTGCCATCAGTGAGTCTGCGGCAGGGGCAGATACGCAGTATTTT.

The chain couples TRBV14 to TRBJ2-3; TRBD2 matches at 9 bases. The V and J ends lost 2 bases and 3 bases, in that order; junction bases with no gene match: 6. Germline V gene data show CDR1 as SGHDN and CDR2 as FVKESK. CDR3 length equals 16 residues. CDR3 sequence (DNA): TGTGCCAGCAGCCAAAATAGCGGGGGCCTTACAGATACGCAGTATTTT. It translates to CASSQNSGGLTDTQYF. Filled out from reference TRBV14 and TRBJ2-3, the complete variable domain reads EAGVTQFPSHSVIEKGQTVTLRCDPISGHDNLYWYRRVMGKEIKFLLHFVKESKQDESGMPNNRFLAERTGGTYSTLKVQPAELEDSGVYFCASSQNSGGLTDTQYFGPGTRLTVL.

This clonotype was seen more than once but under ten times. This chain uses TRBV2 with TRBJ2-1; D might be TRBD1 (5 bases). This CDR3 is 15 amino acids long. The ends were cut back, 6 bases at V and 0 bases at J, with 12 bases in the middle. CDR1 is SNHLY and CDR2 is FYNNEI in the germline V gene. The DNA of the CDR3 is TGTGCCAGCAGCCCTCGACAGACCTCCTACAATGAGCAGTTCTTC. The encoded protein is CASSPRQTSYNEQFF.